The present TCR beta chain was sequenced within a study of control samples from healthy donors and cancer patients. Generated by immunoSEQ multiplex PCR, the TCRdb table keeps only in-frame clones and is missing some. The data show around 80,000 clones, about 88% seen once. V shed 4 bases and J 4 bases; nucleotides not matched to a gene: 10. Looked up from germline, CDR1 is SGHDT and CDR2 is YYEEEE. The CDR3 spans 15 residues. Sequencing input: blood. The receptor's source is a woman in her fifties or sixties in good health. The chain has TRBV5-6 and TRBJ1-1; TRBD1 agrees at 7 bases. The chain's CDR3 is CASSRVGQVGTEAFF. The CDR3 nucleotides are TGTGCCAGCAGCCGCGTAGGACAGGTGGGCACTGAAGCTTTCTTT.